These T cell receptor beta chains were read from a single sample in a study of OX40 agonist ivuxolimab in advanced cancers. Data came from immunoSEQ multiplex PCR; TCRdb stores just in-frame clones and leaves some out. The sample yields 50,000 to 65,000 clones, 88% seen once. The source material was CD4+ or CD8+ T cells sorted from blood, sampled in a trial of the OX40 agonist ivuxolimab. All receptors derive from an adult with an advanced solid tumor such as melanoma, head and neck, liver or kidney cancer. Both conserved end residues are part of each CDR3. D genes are given only for firm matches. Clone size is stated in some rows and not others, as once, few, many or a class when expanded.

v_gene	j_gene	abundance	d_gene	CDR3nt	CDR3aa
TRBV2	TRBJ2-1	NA	NA	TGTGCCAGCAGGGCGAGGGACGGCGAGCAGTTCTTC	CASRARDGEQFF
TRBV2	TRBJ2-3	NA	NA	TGTGCCAGCAGTGGATCTGGTCATACGCAGTATTTT	CASSGSGHTQYF
TRBV28	TRBJ1-5	once	NA	TGTGCCAGCAGCCGTGGATGGGGCCAGGCTTATAGCAATCAGCCCCAGCATTTT	CASSRGWGQAYSNQPQHF
TRBV2	TRBJ2-7	NA	NA	TGTGCCAGCAGGGGGGGCGGCTACGAGCAGTACTTC	CASRGGGYEQYF
TRBV2	TRBJ2-5	NA	NA	TGTGCCAGCAGTACACTAGTATGGGAGACCCAGTACTTC	CASSTLVWETQYF
TRBV30	TRBJ2-2	NA	TRBD2	TGTGCCTGGGAACCCCTTAGCGGGTCCGGGGAGCTGTTTTTT	CAWEPLSGSGELFF
TRBV7-3	TRBJ2-5	once	NA	TGTGCCAGCAGCTCCCTCTTGGGGGAGACCCAGTACTTC	CASSSLLGETQYF
TRBV30	TRBJ1-5	NA	NA	TGTGCCTGGAGTAGTCAGGGCCAGCCCCAGCATTTT	CAWSSQGQPQHF
TRBV4-3	TRBJ2-3	NA	NA	TGCGCCAGCAGCCCCGGAACGTGGGGAACAGATACGCAGTATTTT	CASSPGTWGTDTQYF
TRBV5-1	TRBJ2-2	NA	TRBD1	TGCGCCAGCAGCTCGCAACAGGGGGCCAACACCGGGGAGCTGTTTTTT	CASSSQQGANTGELFF
TRBV27	TRBJ1-1	NA	TRBD1	TGTGCCAGCAGTCCGGGGGACAGAGGGACTGAAGCTTTCTTT	CASSPGDRGTEAFF
TRBV29-1	TRBJ2-1	once	NA	TGCAGCGCGGGAAATGAGCAGTTCTTC	CSAGNEQFF
TRBV5-6	TRBJ2-5	NA	TRBD2	TGTGCCAGCAGCGACGGACTAGCGGGAGCTGTAGAGACCCAGTACTTC	CASSDGLAGAVETQYF
TRBV21-1	TRBJ2-3	NA	NA	TGTGCCACCAAAGGTATCCCTCGGGCCCCTTATACGCAGTATTTT	CATKGIPRAPYTQYF
TRBV30	TRBJ1-1	NA	NA	TGTGCCTGGAGTAGCGGGGGGACCACTGAAGCTTTCTTT	CAWSSGGTTEAFF
TRBV4-2	TRBJ2-5	NA	NA	TGTGCCAGCAGCCGAGACTTAGGGGAGACCCAGTACTTC	CASSRDLGETQYF
TRBV5-4	TRBJ2-3	NA	NA	TGTGCCAGCACCGGCGGCGACACAGATACGCAGTATTTT	CASTGGDTDTQYF
TRBV7-8	TRBJ2-1	NA	TRBD2	TGTGCCAGCAGCCTGGGACTAGCGGGAGGGGGGCAGTTCTTC	CASSLGLAGGGQFF
TRBV11-2	TRBJ2-3	NA	TRBD2	TGTGCCAGCAGCTTGAGACGTATCGAGCGGGGGAGCACAGATACGCAGTATTTT	CASSLRRIERGSTDTQYF
TRBV28	TRBJ2-7	NA	NA	TGTGCCAGCAGTTTAACGGGCAGACTTACCAGCTACGAGCAGTACTTC	CASSLTGRLTSYEQYF
TRBV7-9	TRBJ2-3	NA	NA	TGTGCCAGCAGCTTAGAGGGTAGAAATACGCAGTATTTT	CASSLEGRNTQYF
TRBV5-1	TRBJ2-3	NA	NA	TGCGCCAGCAGCTCTGGCATCGTCAGAGTTGAAAATACGCAGTATTTT	CASSSGIVRVENTQYF
TRBV20-1	TRBJ2-7	once	NA	TGCAGTGCTCACAGGGTTCAAGAGCAGTACTTC	CSAHRVQEQYF
TRBV4-1	TRBJ1-1	NA	TRBD1	TGCGCCAGCAGTCAGGGCCAGGGGGAGAACACTGAAGCTTTCTTT	CASSQGQGENTEAFF
TRBV29-1	TRBJ1-6	NA	TRBD1	TGCAGCGCCCACAGGGGGGCTTCACCCCTCCACTTT	CSAHRGASPLHF
TRBV7-9	TRBJ2-1	NA	NA	TGTGCCAGCAGCTTGGTAGCGTTCAATGAGCAGTTCTTC	CASSLVAFNEQFF
TRBV6-6	TRBJ1-2	NA	TRBD1	TGTGCCAGCAGAACCGGGACAGGGAGCGACTATGGCTACACCTTC	CASRTGTGSDYGYTF
TRBV5-5	TRBJ1-5	NA	TRBD1	TGTGCCAGCAGCTTGGCTTGGACAGGGGTCAGTCAGCCCCAGCATTTT	CASSLAWTGVSQPQHF
TRBV28	TRBJ1-1	NA	NA	TGTGCCAGCAGTTTGTTAGAAAGAGAAGCTTTCTTT	CASSLLEREAFF
TRBV6-4	TRBJ1-6	NA	NA	TGTGCCAGCAGTGATGCAGAGAATTCACCCCTCCACTTT	CASSDAENSPLHF
TRBV5-5	TRBJ2-3	NA	NA	TGTGCCAGCCGACTCGAAAGCACAGATACGCAGTATTTT	CASRLESTDTQYF
TRBV5-1	TRBJ1-1	NA	NA	TGCGCCAGCAGCTTGGCCACCCGGGGGAACACTGAAGCTTTCTTT	CASSLATRGNTEAFF
TRBV30	TRBJ2-6	NA	NA	TGTGCCTGCGACAGGCCCGAAATACGTCCCGCCAACGTCCTGACTTTC	CACDRPEIRPANVLTF
TRBV28	TRBJ1-2	NA	NA	TGTGCCAGCAGTTTCCACATCGGCTACACCTTC	CASSFHIGYTF
TRBV11-1	TRBJ1-1	NA	NA	TGTGCCAGCAGCCTTACCGGGGGAACTGAAGCTTTCTTT	CASSLTGGTEAFF
TRBV28	TRBJ2-7	NA	TRBD1	TGTGCCAGCAGCTCCGGACAGGGGTCCTACGAGCAGTACTTC	CASSSGQGSYEQYF
TRBV6-5	TRBJ1-2	NA	TRBD1	TGTGCCAGCACGGACAGGGCGGACGGCTACACCTTC	CASTDRADGYTF
TRBV28	TRBJ1-5	NA	NA	TGTGCCAGCAGTTTAGCATTTGGGAATCAGCCCCAGCATTTT	CASSLAFGNQPQHF
TRBV10-3	TRBJ2-3	NA	TRBD2	TGTGCCATCAGCGGACTAGCGGGAGTTAGCACAGATACGCAGTATTTT	CAISGLAGVSTDTQYF
TRBV7-9	TRBJ2-1	NA	TRBD1	TGTGCCAGCAGCGTCGGACAGGGGTCCTACAATGAGCAGTTCTTC	CASSVGQGSYNEQFF
TRBV11-1	TRBJ2-2	NA	NA	TGTGCCAGCAGCCAGGAGTCCTACACCGGGGAGCTGTTTTTT	CASSQESYTGELFF
TRBV5-1	TRBJ2-5	NA	NA	TGCGCCAGCAGCTTGGACCAAGAGACCCAGTACTTC	CASSLDQETQYF
TRBV9	TRBJ2-7	once	NA	TGTGCCAGCAGCGTAGCGGGAGAAAAACCCTACGAGCAGTACTTC	CASSVAGEKPYEQYF
TRBV13	TRBJ1-2	NA	NA	TGTGCCAGCAGAGGTAACTATGGCTACACCTTC	CASRGNYGYTF
TRBV5-1	TRBJ2-3	once	NA	TGCGCCAGCAGCTTGATACCTAGCACAGATACGCAGTATTTT	CASSLIPSTDTQYF